Listed below are T cell receptor beta chains from one sample, sequenced in a study of cytomegalovirus exposure and HLA in healthy donors. TCRdb keeps only in-frame clones here, not all; method: immunoSEQ multiplex PCR. The sample shows approximately 110,000 clones, approximately 94% of them seen only once. The sequencing input was PBMCs. The receptors shown here come from a woman aged 18-29 years in good health and CMV-seronegative. Each CDR3 is given with its conserved first and last residue. D genes are given only for firm matches. Only part of the rows carry a size: once, few, many, or a class if the clone is expanded.

cdr3_nt cdr3_aa v_call clone_size j_call d_call
TGTGCCAGCACCCTGGACAACCAAGAGACCCAGTACTTC CASTLDNQETQYF TRBV11-1 NA TRBJ2-5 NA
TGTGCCAGCGCATCTCAAGCTCCGGGAAACACCATATATTTT CASASQAPGNTIYF TRBV27 NA TRBJ1-3 NA
TGTGCCAGCAGTTTATCTGCGGGGGGCACGCGGGGTACGCAGTATTTT CASSLSAGGTRGTQYF TRBV28 NA TRBJ2-3 TRBD2
TGTGCCAGCAGTTACCGACAGGGACGAGAGACCCAGTACTTC CASSYRQGRETQYF TRBV6-5 once TRBJ2-5 TRBD1
TGTGCCAGTAGTCTTCCCCAGGGCTATGGCTACACCTTC CASSLPQGYGYTF TRBV19 once TRBJ1-2 NA
TGTGCCAGCAGCCCAACGGGACTTCCCACAGATACGCAGTATTTT CASSPTGLPTDTQYF TRBV7-3 NA TRBJ2-3 NA
TGTGCCAGCAGTCGTCAGGCCCCAAACGAGCAGTACTTC CASSRQAPNEQYF TRBV2 NA TRBJ2-7 NA
TGTGCCAGCTCAAAGCAGGGGGCCTACAATGAGCAGTTCTTC CASSKQGAYNEQFF TRBV18 NA TRBJ2-1 TRBD1
TGTGCCAGCAGCCCAAGCGGGGGGCAGATAGACATTCAGTACTTC CASSPSGGQIDIQYF TRBV7-9 NA TRBJ2-4 TRBD2
TGCGCCAGCAGCTTGACTGGGGCGTACGAGCAGTACTTC CASSLTGAYEQYF TRBV5-1 NA TRBJ2-7 NA
TGTGCCAGCAGTTACTCCACGGGGGAGCAGTACTTC CASSYSTGEQYF TRBV6-6 NA TRBJ2-7 NA
TGTGCCAGCAGCACCCACAGGACTAGCGGATTCTCCTACGAGCAGTACTTC CASSTHRTSGFSYEQYF TRBV21-1 once TRBJ2-7 NA
TGCGCCAGCAGCCTGGGAAGGGGTTATGCAACTAATGAAAAACTGTTTTTT CASSLGRGYATNEKLFF TRBV4-1 NA TRBJ1-4 NA
TGTGCCAGCTCACCCAATAGTGGGCTCAATCAGCCCCAGCATTTT CASSPNSGLNQPQHF TRBV18 NA TRBJ1-5 NA
TGTGCCAGCAGTTTACGGACAGGGGGGAATTCACCCCTCCACTTT CASSLRTGGNSPLHF TRBV28 NA TRBJ1-6 TRBD1
TGTGCCAGCAGTTTATCCGGGACAAAAGGTTCACCCCTCCACTTT CASSLSGTKGSPLHF TRBV28 NA TRBJ1-6 NA
TGTGCCAGCAGGGCTAGCGGGTGGACAGATACGCAGTATTTT CASRASGWTDTQYF TRBV2 NA TRBJ2-3 TRBD2
TGCGCCAGCAGCTTCCGATCGGGGGATTCACCCCTCCACTTT CASSFRSGDSPLHF TRBV5-1 NA TRBJ1-6 NA
TGTGCCAGCAGCGGCCGACAGGGGGGAAATGAAAAACTGTTTTTT CASSGRQGGNEKLFF TRBV9 NA TRBJ1-4 TRBD1
TGTGCCAGCAGCTTAGCGGGGTACCAAGAGACCCAGTACTTC CASSLAGYQETQYF TRBV11-2 NA TRBJ2-5 NA
TGCGCCAGCAGCTTAGGACAGAGCTCCTACGAGCAGTACTTC CASSLGQSSYEQYF TRBV5-1 NA TRBJ2-7 NA
TGTGCCAGCAGCTTATCTATTCAGGGGGCAGGTACGCAGTATTTT CASSLSIQGAGTQYF TRBV11-2 NA TRBJ2-3 TRBD1
TGTGCCAGCAGCTTAAGGACAGTCTATGGCTACACCTTC CASSLRTVYGYTF TRBV13 few TRBJ1-2 NA
TGTGCCAGCAGCCTTTCATCGACAGGGGATCAGCCCCAGCATTTT CASSLSSTGDQPQHF TRBV5-6 NA TRBJ1-5 TRBD1
TGTGCCAGCAGTGAAGCGCGGACACCCAACTATGGCTACACCTTC CASSEARTPNYGYTF TRBV6-1 NA TRBJ1-2 NA
TGTGCCAGCAGGGGCCCTCACACTGAAGCTTTCTTT CASRGPHTEAFF TRBV6-5 NA TRBJ1-1 NA
TGTGCCAGCAGCCGGGGGACGGACACAAATGAAAAACTGTTTTTT CASSRGTDTNEKLFF TRBV13 NA TRBJ1-4 NA
TGTGCCAGCAGGACGGGAGCAACTAATGAAAAACTGTTTTTT CASRTGATNEKLFF TRBV28 NA TRBJ1-4 NA
TGCGCCAGCAGCGTGACAGGGCGTCCCACTGAAGCTTTCTTT CASSVTGRPTEAFF TRBV5-1 NA TRBJ1-1 TRBD1
TGTGCCAGCGCCGAGGTAGAGTCCTACAATGAGCAGTTCTTC CASAEVESYNEQFF TRBV27 NA TRBJ2-1 NA
TGTGCCAGCAGCTTGGCGGGACAGAGAACATATGGCTACACCTTC CASSLAGQRTYGYTF TRBV5-6 NA TRBJ1-2 TRBD1
TGTGCCAGCAGTCCCGCTGGGGAGTATAGCAATCAGCCCCAGCATTTT CASSPAGEYSNQPQHF TRBV28 NA TRBJ1-5 NA
TGTGCCAGCAGCGCCACCAGTGCAGACGAGCAGTACTTC CASSATSADEQYF TRBV9 once TRBJ2-7 NA